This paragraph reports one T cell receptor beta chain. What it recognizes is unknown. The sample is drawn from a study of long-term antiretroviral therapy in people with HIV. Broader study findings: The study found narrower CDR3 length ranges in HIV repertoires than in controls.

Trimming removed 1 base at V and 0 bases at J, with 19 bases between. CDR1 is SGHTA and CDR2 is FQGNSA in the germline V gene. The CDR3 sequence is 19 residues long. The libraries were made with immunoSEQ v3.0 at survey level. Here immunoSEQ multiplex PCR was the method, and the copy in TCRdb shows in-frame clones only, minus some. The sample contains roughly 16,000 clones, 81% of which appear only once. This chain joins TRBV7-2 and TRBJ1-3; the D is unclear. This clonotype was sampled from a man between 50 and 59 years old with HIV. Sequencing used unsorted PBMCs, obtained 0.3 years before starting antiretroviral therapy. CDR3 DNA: TGTGCCAGCAGCTTAGGAAGGCCTCGGGGTCTCGGCTCTGGAAACACCATATATTTT. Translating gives CASSLGRPRGLGSGNTIYF.